Listed below are T cell receptor beta chains from one sample, sequenced in a study of T cells after posttransplantation cyclophosphamide. TCRdb's copy holds only in-frame clones and misses some; the assay was immunoSEQ multiplex PCR. The data show more than 60,000 clones, with over 85% seen just once and 2.5% to 3% held by the top ten. Input material: PBMCs. These receptors were collected from a woman aged 30 to 39 in good health and a related stem cell transplant donor. Both conserved end residues are part of each CDR3. D genes are given only for firm matches.

J gene,V gene,CDR3 length,D gene,CDR3 DNA,CDR3 protein
TRBJ2-7,TRBV7-2,11,.,TGTGCCAGCAGCTCCTTAAACGAGCAGTACTTC,CASSSLNEQYF
TRBJ2-7,TRBV27,15,TRBD1,TGTGCCAGCAGTTCCGGGACAGGGGGCTCCTACGAGCAGTACTTC,CASSSGTGGSYEQYF
TRBJ2-3,TRBV15,16,TRBD2,TGTGCCACCAGCAGAGGGCAAGCGGGGGGGCCAGATACGCAGTATTTT,CATSRGQAGGPDTQYF
TRBJ1-2,TRBV6-6,14,TRBD1,TGTGCCAGCAGTTGGACAGGGGGAAAGGGTGGCTACACCTTC,CASSWTGGKGGYTF
TRBJ2-2,TRBV7-3,18,.,TGTGCCAGCAGCTTAGAAAGGAGCAGAGGGGTATTGGCCGGGGAGCTGTTTTTT,CASSLERSRGVLAGELFF
TRBJ1-3,TRBV6-1,15,TRBD1,TGTGCCAGCAGGGAACAGGGGGCGCGGGGAAACACCATATATTTT,CASREQGARGNTIYF
TRBJ2-5,TRBV11-2,15,TRBD1,TGTGCCAGCAGCCTACCGGGACAGGGGGTTTTGACCCAGTACTTC,CASSLPGQGVLTQYF
TRBJ1-5,TRBV18,12,.,TGTGCCAGCTCACCAGGGAGTCAGCCCCAGCATTTT,CASSPGSQPQHF
TRBJ2-2,TRBV9,13,.,TGTGCCAGCAGCGCTTATAACGCCGGGGAGCTGTTTTTT,CASSAYNAGELFF
TRBJ1-6,TRBV7-9,14,TRBD1,TGTGCCAGCAGCATCACAGGGGGTCAGTCACCCCTCCACTTT,CASSITGGQSPLHF
TRBJ1-3,TRBV5-1,15,TRBD1,TGCGCCAGCAGCTCCGGACAGGGGGGTGGAAACACCATATATTTT,CASSSGQGGGNTIYF
TRBJ2-7,TRBV7-6,14,.,TGTGCCAGCAGCCAATTAGGGGGGCACTACGAGCAGTACTTC,CASSQLGGHYEQYF
TRBJ2-3,TRBV6-5,14,.,TGTGCCAGCAGGGAGGGCCTTAGCACAGATACGCAGTATTTT,CASREGLSTDTQYF
TRBJ2-2,TRBV11-3,15,TRBD1,TGTGCCAGCAGCTCCGGACAGGGGAAGGGCGGGGAGCTGTTTTTT,CASSSGQGKGGELFF
TRBJ1-1,TRBV6-1,13,.,TGTGCCAGCAGAGCATTCATGAACACTGAAGCTTTCTTT,CASRAFMNTEAFF
TRBJ2-1,TRBV4-3,15,.,TGCGCCAGCAGCCAAGACTCGAAGGGGGGAGTTGTCAAGTTCTTC,CASSQDSKGGVVKFF
TRBJ1-1,TRBV6-6,15,.,TGTGCCAGCAGTTACAAGTGGGGAGTGGACACTGAAGCTTTCTTT,CASSYKWGVDTEAFF
TRBJ1-6,TRBV7-2,16,.,TGTGCCAGCAGCTTACCCCGACAGGTTTTTAATTCACCCCTCCACTTT,CASSLPRQVFNSPLHF
TRBJ2-3,TRBV18,14,TRBD1,TGTGCCAGCTCGCGGGACAGGACCTCAGATACGCAGTATTTT,CASSRDRTSDTQYF
TRBJ1-3,TRBV9,16,.,TGTGCCAGCAGCCCCGAGGCAATGCGGTCTGGAAACACCATATATTTT,CASSPEAMRSGNTIYF
TRBJ1-1,TRBV11-2,15,.,TGTGCCAGCAGCTCGGGACACCATATGAACACTGAAGCTTTCTTT,CASSSGHHMNTEAFF